Sequencing of this T cell receptor (beta chain) was carried out in a study of cytomegalovirus exposure and HLA in healthy donors. Study results and caveats: Productive rates of about 87% or about 30% were seen for most TCR beta V segments in an earlier analysis. The analysis excluded some indistinguishable V segments, including TRBV6-2 and TRBV6-3.

Comment on this clone: Its antigen is not identified.

Trimming cost V 2 bases and J 4 bases, with 11 bases left between them. CDR1 and CDR2 (germline): SGHTA, FQGNSA. The CDR3 length is 14 residues. With 60 Vbeta and 13 Jbeta primers, the PCR was carried out. Per the original methods: In a later analysis, of 80 million or so unique beta chains, about 11 million appeared in at least two donors. Libraries were prepared by immunoSEQ multiplex PCR; TCRdb keeps only in-frame clonotypes and omits some of them. V and J calls and clone size are as listed in that table; D and trimming were resolved from the DNA. Altogether about 190,000 clones are present, roughly 75% being singletons, with the ten largest covering about 5%.

This chain links TRBV7-2 with TRBJ1-1, with a weak D call TRBD1 (5 bases). This TCR was recovered from a man aged 25-45 years in good health and CMV-seropositive. The sequenced sample was PBMCs. The CDR3 loop reads CASSLLRGSTEAFF. CDR3 nucleotide sequence: TGTGCCAGCAGCTTACTGCGGGGGAGCACTGAAGCTTTCTTT. Variable domain in full (rest from reference TRBV7-2 and TRBJ1-1): GAGVSQSPSNKVTEKGKDVELRCDPISGHTALYWYRQSLGQGLEFLIYFQGNSAPDKSGLPSDRFSAERTGGSVSTLTIQRTQQEDSAVYLCASSLLRGSTEAFFGQGTRLTVV.